These 16 T cell receptor beta chains share one sample of origin, sequenced in a study of T-cell reconstitution after alpha-beta-depleted transplantation in children. Library preparation (for TCRbeta) was performed with unique molecular identifiers. One entry per CDR3 protein, called by TCRdb with MiXCR from the PCR reads. The sample includes roughly 400,000 distinct CDR3 sequences, about a fifth of them seen just once. The sequenced sample was PBMCs from the stem cell graft donor, obtained from the stem cell graft. These receptors were taken from a human donor who donated a stem cell graft to a child with acute myeloid leukemia.

The chain couples TRBV27 to TRBJ2-6; TRBD2 aligns across 7 bases. With 5 bases clipped from V and 0 bases from J, the junction kept 10 bases outside the gene matches. In germline, CDR1 is MNHEY, CDR2 SMNVEV (reference sequence). The CDR3 spans 18 residues. The CDR3 region is CASSPISGTASGANVLTF. The CDR3 nucleotides read TGTGCCAGCAGTCCCATAAGCGGGACTGCCTCTGGGGCCAACGTCCTGACTTTC.

This clonotype was seen repeatedly, ten times or more. This chain joins TRBV20-1 and TRBJ2-1; 10 bases line up with TRBD2. Losses at the gene ends were 3 bases for V and 8 bases for J; bases not matched to a gene: 7. The CDR3 runs 14 residues. The V gene's germline CDR1 is DFQATT and CDR2 SNEGSKA (reference sequence). CDR3 amino acids: CSASVRTSGDEQFF. DNA of the CDR3: TGCAGTGCTAGTGTCCGGACTAGCGGCGATGAGCAGTTCTTC.

This clonotype was observed a few times. The CDR3 loop reads CASSQGQGSEAFF. CDR3 nucleotides: TGCGCCAGCAGCCAAGGACAGGGCTCTGAAGCTTTCTTT. This chain connects TRBV4-1 to TRBJ1-1; 7 bases fit TRBD1. CDR1 is MGHRA, CDR2 YSYEKL, per germline. There are 13 residues in the CDR3. After removal of 1 base from V and 6 bases from J, the junction contained 2 bases not matched to a gene.

V and J are TRBV7-8 and TRBJ2-5; D gene uncertain. V lost 8 bases, J lost 3 bases, and 16 bases lay in between. This CDR3 region has 14 residues. Germline V CDR1 and CDR2: SGHVS, FQNEAQ. CDR3 protein: CASCVPSVKETQYF. The CDR3 DNA follows: TGTGCCAGCTGCGTTCCTAGTGTCAAAGAGACCCAGTACTTC.

This rearrangement joins TRBV11-3 to TRBJ2-7; D perhaps matches TRBD2 (5 bases). Germline V lookup: CDR1 SGHNT, CDR2 YENEEA. This CDR3 is 11 amino acids long. The V gene lost 7 bases and the J gene lost 7 bases, with 11 bases spanning the gap. The CDR3 DNA reads TGTGCCAGCACCAACCGCGGGGAGCAGTACTTC. It is translated as CASTNRGEQYF.

The chain uses TRBV12-3 or TRBV12-4 and TRBJ2-2; 9 bases line up with TRBD1. This CDR3 has 16 amino acids. V dropped 6 bases and J dropped 1; count of bases not matched to a gene: 6. CDR3 DNA: TGTGCCAGCAGACCCTTGGGACAGGGGAACACCGGGGAGCTGTTTTTT. Translated: CASRPLGQGNTGELFF.

This clonotype was seen many times. The J gene is TRBJ2-3, the V gene TRBV7-6; 16 bases are a match to TRBD2. V trimming: 6 bases; J trimming: 2 bases; junction bases outside the gene matches: 8. The V gene's germline CDR1 is SGHVS and CDR2 FNYEAQ. The length of the CDR3 is 18 residues. Written as DNA, the CDR3 is TGTGCCAGCAGTGGGACGGGACTAGCGGGAGGGATCACAGATACGCAGTATTTT. Encoded protein: CASSGTGLAGGITDTQYF.

Note on this clonotype: A clone one base away is much larger, so this may be a read error. V gene TRBV20-1 combines with J gene TRBJ2-7, with 11 bases that match TRBD2. J was trimmed by 2 bases and V by 6 bases; bases with no gene match: 6. CDR1 is DFQATT, CDR2 SNEGSKA, per germline (reference sequence). CDR3 length: 14 residues. The CDR3 DNA is TGCAGTGCCATTAGCGGGAGGGCCCCCTACGAGCAGTACTTC. Its translation is CSAISGRAPYEQYF.

This clonotype has just a few counts. This chain joins TRBV20-1 and TRBJ2-7, with D tentatively TRBD1 (5 bases). This CDR3 spans 14 amino acids. In germline, CDR1 is DFQATT, CDR2 SNEGSKA (reference sequence). Trimming pared 1 base from V and 4 bases from J, leaving 14 bases between. CDR3 in DNA: TGCAGTGCTAGAGTTGATGGGGCGACTTACGAGCAGTACTTC. Its translation is CSARVDGATYEQYF.

This sequence joins TRBV7-9 and TRBJ2-2; no clear D gene. V was cut by 5 bases and J by 0 bases, with 7 bases left in between. This CDR3 contains 14 residues. The germline V gene has CDR1 SEHNR and CDR2 FQNEAQ (reference sequence). In DNA, the CDR3 is TGTGCCAGCAGCCGGATTTCGAACACCGGGGAGCTGTTTTTT. Its protein is CASSRISNTGELFF.

V gene TRBV3-1 combines with J gene TRBJ2-1, with D tentatively TRBD1 or TRBD2 (5 bases each). There are 15 residues in the CDR3. Germline V gives CDR1 LGHDT, CDR2 YNNKEL (reference sequence). Trimming pared 1 base from V and 6 bases from J, leaving 13 bases between. The CDR3 DNA reads as TGTGCCAGCAGCCAAGGGGTCGGGGCTCTCAATGAGCAGTTCTTC. It codes for CASSQGVGALNEQFF.

This clonotype was observed a few times. The rearrangement joins TRBV20-1 to TRBJ1-4, with D maybe TRBD1 (5 bases). Germline values: CDR1 DFQATT, CDR2 SNEGSKA (reference sequence). Trimming removed 1 base from V and 4 bases from J, with 13 bases in between. The CDR3 has 15 residues. The CDR3, as DNA: TGCAGTGCTAGAGCCACGGGGGGTAATAATGAAAAACTGTTTTTT. Its protein is CSARATGGNNEKLFF.

There are many counts of this clonotype. This rearrangement joins TRBV5-6 to TRBJ2-1; D is undetermined. The CDR3 has 12 residues. The V gene's germline CDR1 is SGHDT and CDR2 YYEEEE. V was pared by 4 bases and J by 8 bases, with 10 bases between. The CDR3 nucleotides are TGTGCCAGCAGCCCGTCCGGAGATGAGCAGTTCTTC. Translation: CASSPSGDEQFF.

CDR3 bases: TGTGCCAGCAGGGGGACTCCTCCAGGCAATGAGCAGTTCTTC. Its protein is CASRGTPPGNEQFF. V usage is TRBV28 and J usage is TRBJ2-1; tentatively, D is TRBD2 (6 bases). The V gene's germline CDR1 is MDHEN and CDR2 SYDVKM. Trimming stripped 6 bases from V and 6 bases from J, with 15 bases between. The CDR3 spans 14 residues.

This chain joins TRBV4-1 and TRBJ1-2, with a possible D match to TRBD1 (5 bases). The CDR3 runs 16 residues. Trimming stripped 1 base from V and 2 bases from J, with 14 bases between. CDR1 and CDR2 (germline): MGHRA, YSYEKL. This chain's CDR3 is CASSQGAKGNNYGYTF. In nucleotides, the CDR3 is TGCGCCAGCAGCCAAGGTGCGAAGGGGAACAACTATGGCTACACCTTC.

In the case of this clonotype: No DNA is shown, since the ends of the CDR3 on it are uncertain; the CDR3 is the one TCRdb lists. This CDR3 is CATSRARDFLAGELFFF. The chain is built from TRBV15 and TRBJ2-2; TRBD2 is the table's D call and was not checked against the DNA. Termini included, the CDR3 measures 17 amino acids. CDR1 LNHNV and CDR2 YYDKDF come from the germline V gene (reference sequence).